Presented here are 16 T cell receptor beta chains from one specimen sequenced in a study of T cell repertoires in cytomegalovirus infection. TCRdb re-called the reads through MiXCR, storing one row per CDR3 protein. The table records 20,000 to 30,000 distinct CDR3 sequences, 20% to 25% of them present only once. No antigen has been assigned to these receptors. Sequenced here: CD8+ T cells from cultured PBMCs, sampled from culture after CMV antigen stimulation. These receptors came from a human donor in good health (CMV status not recorded). Some clones in this sample may be carry-over from other donors' samples.

This clonotype has just a few counts. The V call is TRBV2, the J call TRBJ1-1, with D uncertain. CDR1 is SNHLY, CDR2 FYNNEI, per germline. The V end lost 5 bases, the J end lost 0 bases, and 4 bases lay between the germline ends. The CDR3 consists of 12 residues. This CDR3 reads CASSLLNTEAFF. The CDR3 region has the DNA TGTGCCAGCAGTCTGCTGAACACTGAAGCTTTCTTT.

This clonotype was counted only a few times. The chain carries TRBV7-2 and TRBJ2-5; unclear D gene. Trimming removed 0 bases at V and 2 bases at J, with 13 bases between. The CDR3 sequence is 16 residues long. CDR1 SGHTA and CDR2 FQGNSA come from the germline V gene. DNA for the CDR3: TGTGCCAGCAGCTTAGCGGTAGGAGCATGGCAAGAGACCCAGTACTTC. Protein: CASSLAVGAWQETQYF.

The CDR3 nucleotides read TGCGCCAGCAGCCAAGGGGCACGTACCGAAGCTTTCTTT. Protein: CASSQGARTEAFF. This rearrangement joins TRBV4-1 to TRBJ1-1; no reliable D call. The CDR3 is 13 amino acids. Germline CDR1 is MGHRA and CDR2 is YSYEKL. Trimming shortened V by 1 base and J by 8 bases, and 11 bases separated the two germline ends.

The sample holds many counts of this clonotype. The chain employs TRBV7-2 and TRBJ2-3; 11 bases fit TRBD1. The trim removed 5 bases at V and 2 bases at J, leaving 9 bases unmatched. The CDR3 runs 17 residues. Germline V gene lookup returns CDR1 SGHTA and CDR2 FQGNSA. The CDR3 bases are TGTGCCAGCAGCCCGAACGGACAGGGGGCCCCCACAGATACGCAGTATTTT. It encodes CASSPNGQGAPTDTQYF.

Ten or more counts support this clonotype. In nucleotides, the CDR3 is TGTGCCAGCAGTGAAGGTGGAAGGACCGATCATCTAGCCAAAAACATTCAGTACTTC. Translation: CASSEGGRTDHLAKNIQYF. The V gene is TRBV6-1, the J gene TRBJ2-4; no definite D call. The CDR3 length is 19 residues. The V gene lost 1 base and the J gene lost 0 bases, with 19 bases spanning the gap. Germline loops: CDR1 MNHNS, CDR2 SASEGT.

This clonotype was observed a single time. Its ends do not fully match the called genes, so a read error is possible. The V call is TRBV5-3, the J call TRBJ1-3, with 12 bases lining up with TRBD1. TRBV5-3 counts as an open reading frame of uncertain function. The length of the CDR3 is 17 residues. CDR3 region: CASSSGDRGLRADTIYF. In DNA, the CDR3 is TGTGCCAGCAGCTCTGGGGACAGGGGGCTCAGGGCTGACACCATATATTTT.

Ten or more counts support this clonotype. V is TRBV7-8 and J is TRBJ2-2; 11 bases match TRBD2. Looked up from germline, CDR1 is SGHVS and CDR2 is FQNEAQ. The CDR3 is made up of 15 amino acids. Trimming cost V 6 bases and J 7 bases; bases outside gene matches: 7. The CDR3 DNA sequence: TGTGCCAGCAGTTTTACTAGCGGGGGCGGCGGGGAGCTGTTTTTT. It is translated as CASSFTSGGGGELFF.

This clonotype showed up many times. This sequence joins TRBV4-3 and TRBJ2-7, with TRBD2 matching 10 bases. V lost 2 bases and J lost 0; bases outside the gene matches: 13. The germline CDR1 and CDR2 sequences are LGHNA and YSLEER. The length of the CDR3 is 19 residues. The CDR3 sequence is CASSQRTSGIIRSSYEQYF. CDR3 nucleotide sequence: TGCGCCAGCAGCCAACGGACTAGCGGAATAATTAGGAGCTCCTACGAGCAGTACTTC.

This clonotype was seen many times. The chain has TRBV19 and TRBJ1-1; D is perhaps TRBD1 (5 bases). The CDR3 consists of 14 residues. Trimming stripped 0 bases from V and 1 base from J, with 6 bases between. Germline assignment: CDR1 LNHDA and CDR2 SQIVND (reference sequence). The CDR3 spells CASSIDGANTEAFF. The CDR3 DNA reads as TGTGCCAGTAGTATAGATGGGGCGAACACTGAAGCTTTCTTT.

The V call is TRBV3-1, the J call TRBJ2-7; D unclear. CDR3 length equals 14 residues. Germline CDR1 reads LGHDT; CDR2 reads YNNKEL (reference sequence). V was cut by 0 bases and J by 6 bases, with 12 bases left in between. The CDR3 reads CASSQDSYSREQYF. For the CDR3, the DNA is TGTGCCAGCAGCCAAGATAGTTATAGCCGCGAGCAGTACTTC.

The chain joins TRBV27 to TRBJ1-3; D is unclear. Trimming cost V 3 bases and J 2 bases, with 8 bases left between them. Germline lookup yields CDR1 MNHEY and CDR2 SMNVEV (reference sequence). This CDR3 is 14 amino acids long. The CDR3 DNA is TGTGCCAGCAGTTTTTCGGGAACTGGAAACACCATATATTTT. This sequence encodes CASSFSGTGNTIYF.

This clonotype was counted many times. CDR3: CASRSGHQENYGYTF. Here the CDR3 DNA reads TGTGCCAGCAGGTCCGGACACCAAGAAAACTATGGCTACACCTTC. The rearrangement links TRBV6-2 or TRBV6-3 to TRBJ1-2, with D possibly being TRBD1 (5 bases). Trimming took off 6 bases at V and 2 bases at J, with 16 bases between the two ends. The CDR3 contains 15 residues. Looked up from germline, CDR1 is MNHEY and CDR2 is SVGEGT.

This clonotype has a handful of counts. The chain employs TRBV19 and TRBJ1-2; D is perhaps TRBD1 (5 bases). Germline V gene data show CDR1 as LNHDA and CDR2 as SQIVND (reference sequence). V was clipped by 5 bases and J by 6 bases, with 13 bases between them. The CDR3 extends over 13 amino acids. The CDR3 DNA reads as TGTGCCAGTAGTCCTGCAGGGTTTCATGGCTACACCTTC. It translates to CASSPAGFHGYTF.

This clonotype has a handful of counts. The gene calls are TRBV6-5 and TRBJ2-2, with D tentatively TRBD1 (6 bases). Germline V lookup: CDR1 MNHEY, CDR2 SVGAGI. This CDR3 is built from 16 residues. V was pared by 2 bases and J by 6 bases, with 16 bases between. CDR3: CASSYRGGMFAGELFF. The CDR3, as DNA: TGTGCCAGCAGTTACCGAGGGGGAATGTTCGCCGGGGAGCTGTTTTTT.

This clonotype came up many times. This chain links TRBV10-3 with TRBJ2-3, with a tentative D call TRBD2 (5 bases). The germline V and J ends were trimmed by 0 bases and 0 bases, with 16 bases remaining between them. The CDR3 covers 18 residues. The germline V gene has CDR1 ENHRY and CDR2 SYGVKD. DNA of the CDR3: TGTGCCATCAGTGAGTCGGTTTTGGGAGAAACTAGCACAGATACGCAGTATTTT. Translated: CAISESVLGETSTDTQYF.

This clonotype has more than one count but fewer than ten. The chain employs TRBV6-1 and TRBJ1-3, with 10 positions matching TRBD1. The CDR3 is 16 amino acids. Germline V gene lookup returns CDR1 MNHNS and CDR2 SASEGT. After removal of 7 bases from V and 4 bases from J, the junction contained 10 bases not matched to a gene. The CDR3 bases are TGTGCCAGCACCGACCGGGACAGGGGAGGGGGAAACACCATATATTTT. Translated, it gives CASTDRDRGGGNTIYF.